What follows are 5 T cell receptor beta chains derived from one specimen sequenced in a study of cytomegalovirus exposure and HLA in healthy donors. PCR amplification relied on 60 Vbeta primers (plus 13 Jbeta primers). Generated by immunoSEQ multiplex PCR, the TCRdb table keeps only in-frame clones and is missing some. The data contain around 180,000 clones, approximately 80% of them singletons. Sequencing was performed on PBMCs. Receptors were obtained from a woman aged 50 to 60 in good health and CMV-seronegative.

This chain joins TRBV6-5 and TRBJ1-2; possibly TRBD1 for D (6 bases). The CDR3 loop spans 13 amino acids. The germline gives CDR1 MNHEY, CDR2 SVGAGI. Trimming shortened V by 2 bases and J by 3 bases, and 7 bases separated the two germline ends. CDR3 sequence (DNA): TGTGCCAGCAGTTACGAGGGGGACTATGGCTACACCTTC. Encoded protein: CASSYEGDYGYTF.

The V gene is TRBV28, the J gene TRBJ2-7, with 8 bases identical to TRBD2. The germline CDR1 and CDR2 sequences are MDHEN and SYDVKM. Losses at the gene ends were 11 bases for V and 5 bases for J; bases not matched to a gene: 8. CDR3 length: 12 amino acids. DNA of the CDR3: TGTGCCGTAGAGGGACTAGGGGACGAGCAGTACTTC. As protein: CAVEGLGDEQYF.

The V and J genes are TRBV5-1 and TRBJ2-5; 13 nucleotides align to TRBD2. This CDR3 has 16 residues. Germline assignment: CDR1 SGHRS and CDR2 YFSETQ. After removal of 3 bases from V and 2 bases from J, the junction contained 4 bases not matched to a gene. In nucleotides, the CDR3 is TGCGCCAGCAGCTCTCGACTAGCGGGGGGTCAAGAGACCCAGTACTTC. Its translation: CASSSRLAGGQETQYF.

V gene TRBV28 combines with J gene TRBJ2-5; D perhaps matches TRBD2 (6 bases). Germline values: CDR1 MDHEN, CDR2 SYDVKM. The length of the CDR3 is 11 residues. V was trimmed by 5 bases and J by 5 bases, leaving 6 bases between them. CDR3: CASSGGETQYF. In nucleotides, the CDR3 is TGTGCCAGCAGTGGAGGGGAGACCCAGTACTTC.

The chain links TRBV6-6 to TRBJ2-1, with 8 bases aligning to TRBD2. After removal of 10 bases from V and 4 bases from J, the junction contained 9 bases not matched to a gene. The CDR3 consists of 14 residues. Germline V CDR1 and CDR2: MNHNY, SVGAGI (reference sequence). The CDR3, as DNA: TGTGCCACCGCCGGGGGGGGTCAATACAATGAGCAGTTCTTC. The encoded protein is CATAGGGQYNEQFF.